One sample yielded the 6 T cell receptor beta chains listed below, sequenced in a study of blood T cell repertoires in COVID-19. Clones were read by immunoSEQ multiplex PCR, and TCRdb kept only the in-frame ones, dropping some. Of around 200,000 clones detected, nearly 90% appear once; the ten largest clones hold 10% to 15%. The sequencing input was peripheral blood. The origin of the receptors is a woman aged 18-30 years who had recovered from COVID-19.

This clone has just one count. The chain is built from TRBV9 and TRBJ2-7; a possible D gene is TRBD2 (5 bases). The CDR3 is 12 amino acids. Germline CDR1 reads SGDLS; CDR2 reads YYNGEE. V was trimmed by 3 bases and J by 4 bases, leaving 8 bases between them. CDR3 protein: CASSGETYEQYF. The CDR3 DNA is TGTGCCAGCAGCGGGGAGACATACGAGCAGTACTTC.

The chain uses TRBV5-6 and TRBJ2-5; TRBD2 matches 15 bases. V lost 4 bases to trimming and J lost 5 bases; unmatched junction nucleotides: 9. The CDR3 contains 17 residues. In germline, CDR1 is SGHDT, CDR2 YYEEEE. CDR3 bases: TGTGCCAGCAGCCCGAGGACTAGCGGGAGGGTGGGGGAGACCCAGTACTTC. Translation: CASSPRTSGRVGETQYF.

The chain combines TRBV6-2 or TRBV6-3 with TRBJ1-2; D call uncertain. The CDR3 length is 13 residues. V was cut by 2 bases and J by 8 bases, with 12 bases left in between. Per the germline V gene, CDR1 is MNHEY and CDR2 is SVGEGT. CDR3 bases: TGTGCCAGCAGTTACGGGAGAGGGTTGGGCTACACCTTC. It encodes CASSYGRGLGYTF.

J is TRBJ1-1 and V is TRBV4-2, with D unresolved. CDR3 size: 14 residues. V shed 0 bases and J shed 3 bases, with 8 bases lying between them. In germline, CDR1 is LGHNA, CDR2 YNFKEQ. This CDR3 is CASSQDVTYTEAFF. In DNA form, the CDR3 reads TGTGCCAGCAGCCAAGACGTTACTTACACTGAAGCTTTCTTT.

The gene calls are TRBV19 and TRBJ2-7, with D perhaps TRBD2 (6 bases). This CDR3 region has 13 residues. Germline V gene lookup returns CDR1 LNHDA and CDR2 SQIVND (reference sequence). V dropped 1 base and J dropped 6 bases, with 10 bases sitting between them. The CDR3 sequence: CASSIGLETEQYF. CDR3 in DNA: TGTGCCAGTAGTATAGGACTAGAGACCGAGCAGTACTTC.

The CDR3 region is CASSLLGVAGVETQYF. The CDR3 nucleotides read TGTGCCAGCAGTTTATTAGGGGTAGCGGGAGTGGAGACCCAGTACTTC. The chain links TRBV27 to TRBJ2-5, with 9 bases aligning to TRBD2. The CDR3 loop spans 16 amino acids. V lost 1 base, J lost 5 bases, and 8 bases stayed unmatched. CDR1 MNHEY and CDR2 SMNVEV come from the germline V gene (reference sequence).